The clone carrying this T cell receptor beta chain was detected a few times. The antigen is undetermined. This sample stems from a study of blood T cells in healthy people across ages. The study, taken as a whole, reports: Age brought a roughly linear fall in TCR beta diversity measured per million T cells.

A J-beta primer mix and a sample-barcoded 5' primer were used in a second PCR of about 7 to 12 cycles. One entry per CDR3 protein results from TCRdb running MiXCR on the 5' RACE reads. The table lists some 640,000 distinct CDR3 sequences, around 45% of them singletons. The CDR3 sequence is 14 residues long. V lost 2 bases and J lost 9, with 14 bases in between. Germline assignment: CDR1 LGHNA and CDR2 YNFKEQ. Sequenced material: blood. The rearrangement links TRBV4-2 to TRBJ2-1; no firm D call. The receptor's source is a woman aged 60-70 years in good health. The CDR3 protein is CASSQKSGSPEQFF. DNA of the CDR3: TGTGCCAGCAGCCAAAAAAGTGGGTCACCTGAGCAGTTCTTC.